A selection of T cell receptor beta chains follows, all from one sample in a study of T cell repertoires in cytomegalovirus infection. TCRdb re-derived calls from the reads in MiXCR, one entry per CDR3 protein. The sample lists roughly 860,000 distinct CDR3 sequences, 32% seen once, with about an eighth in the top ten. These TCRs are of unknown antigen specificity. Source: cultured CD8+ T cells from PBMCs, taken from culture after CMV antigen stimulation. The receptors originated from a human donor in good health (CMV status not recorded). Some clones in this sample may be carry-over from other donors' samples. The CDR3 runs from the conserved cysteine through the conserved F or W. The D gene is left open where the match is weak. Not every row has a clone size; where given, it reads once, few, many or a size class.

. | . | TRBJ2-3 | TRBV6-1 | TGTGCCAGCAGTGTCATGAGAGGGGGCACAGATACGCAGTATTTT | CASSVMRGGTDTQYF
. | . | TRBJ2-3 | TRBV7-3 | TGTGCCAGCAGCTTAACGAGGCAGGAGCGAGATACGCAGTATTTT | CASSLTRQERDTQYF
. | . | TRBJ1-3 | TRBV29-1 | TGCAGCGGGAAGGAGACAACTGGAAACACCATATATTTT | CSGKETTGNTIYF
. | . | TRBJ1-3 | TRBV7-9 | TGTGCCAGCAGTCTAACTCAGGGAAACACCATATATTTT | CASSLTQGNTIYF
. | TRBD1 | TRBJ1-2 | TRBV19 | TGTGCCAGCGCGACAGGGGAGGACTATGGCTACACCTTC | CASATGEDYGYTF
. | . | TRBJ1-2 | TRBV29-1 | TGCAGCGTTGTTGGGGACTTTAACTATGGCTACACCTTC | CSVVGDFNYGYTF
many | TRBD2 | TRBJ2-7 | TRBV7-2 | TGTGCCAGCAGCTCCTTCGCAGGCGGGGGCTACGAGCAGTACTTC | CASSSFAGGGYEQYF
few | . | TRBJ2-1 | TRBV6-5 | TGTGCCAGCAGTTACGCCCCATGGGCGGACAATGAGCAGTTCTTC | CASSYAPWADNEQFF
many | . | TRBJ1-4 | TRBV12-3/TRBV12-4 | TGTGCCAGCAGTTTAGTCGGGCGGCTAGCCGCAACTAATGAAAAACTGTTTTTT | CASSLVGRLAATNEKLFF
. | TRBD2 | TRBJ2-7 | TRBV27 | TGTGCCAGCAGAAAAGCGGGATCCTCCTACGAGCAGTACTTC | CASRKAGSSYEQYF
few | TRBD1 | TRBJ2-5 | TRBV2 | TGTGCCAGCAGGCCCGAGGGGACAGCACAAGAGACCCAGTACTTC | CASRPEGTAQETQYF
. | . | TRBJ1-1 | TRBV6-2/TRBV6-3 | TGTGCCAGCAGCTGGACCACAGGGATTGAAGCTTTCTTT | CASSWTTGIEAFF
few | . | TRBJ1-2 | TRBV6-6 | TGTGCCAGCAGTACACGGAGCCAGACGGCCGATGGCTACACCTTC | CASSTRSQTADGYTF
. | . | TRBJ1-4 | TRBV6-2/TRBV6-3 | TGTGCCAGCAGTAACCAAAGATTGATGACGGCGATTAATGAAAAACTGTTTTTT | CASSNQRLMTAINEKLFF
. | . | TRBJ1-4 | TRBV11-2 | TGTGCCAGCAGCTCTAAGGGGAGAGAATATGAAAAACTGTTTTTT | CASSSKGREYEKLFF
many | TRBD1 | TRBJ2-1 | TRBV7-2 | TGTGCCAGCAGCCCGACAGGGTTCCTAAAACATGAGCAGTTCTTC | CASSPTGFLKHEQFF
. | . | TRBJ1-6 | TRBV7-2 | TGTGCCAGCAGCCAGGGCGGGACGGGAGATCCCTATAATTCACCCCTCCACTTT | CASSQGGTGDPYNSPLHF
few | . | TRBJ1-6 | TRBV7-9 | TGTGCCAGCAGCTCTCCGACGGGGATCCCCCTCCACTTT | CASSSPTGIPLHF
. | TRBD1 | TRBJ1-2 | TRBV4-2 | TGTGCCAGCAGCCAAGAAGGAGCAGGGGGCTTCTATGGCTACACCTTC | CASSQEGAGGFYGYTF
. | . | TRBJ1-4 | TRBV7-2 | TGTGCCAGCAGCTTTTGGGACGTGAGAACTAATGAAAAACTGTTTTTT | CASSFWDVRTNEKLFF
. | . | TRBJ2-5 | TRBV7-9 | TGTGCCAGCAGCCCCCGGGGCGAATGGGAGACCCAGTACTTC | CASSPRGEWETQYF
. | TRBD1 | TRBJ2-1 | TRBV27 | TGTGCCAGTACCCCGGGACAGGGTTACAATGAGCAGTTCTTC | CASTPGQGYNEQFF
once | TRBD2 | TRBJ2-5 | TRBV5-4 | TGTGCCAGCAGCTCCGGGACTAGCGGGGGACAAAGGACCCAGTACTTC | CASSSGTSGGQRTQYF
. | . | TRBJ1-3 | TRBV7-6 | TGTGCCAGCAGCTTAGCCCCGGCCGTTGGAAACACCATATATTTT | CASSLAPAVGNTIYF
few | . | TRBJ1-5 | TRBV7-9 | TGTGCCAGCAGCTTAGCGCTACAGGGATTCCGTAGCAATCAGCCCCAGCATTTT | CASSLALQGFRSNQPQHF
. | TRBD2 | TRBJ2-3 | TRBV6-6 | TGTGCCAGCAGTTACGAGCGGGGGGGCACAGATACGCAGTATTTT | CASSYERGGTDTQYF
. | TRBD1 | TRBJ1-1 | TRBV9 | TGTGCCAGCAGCGTAGGTGTCACAGGGGATATGAACACTGAAGCTTTCTTT | CASSVGVTGDMNTEAFF
. | . | TRBJ2-2 | TRBV20-1 | TGCAGTGCTAGCAGGGAGAACACCGGGGAGCTGTTTTTT | CSASRENTGELFF
. | . | TRBJ2-5 | TRBV6-2/TRBV6-3 | TGTGCCAGCAGTTACTCGTGGTTGGACGAGTACTTC | CASSYSWLDEYF
few | . | TRBJ2-1 | TRBV19 | TGTGCCAGCTCGCGGGTGGATGAGCAGTTCTTC | CASSRVDEQFF
. | . | TRBJ1-2 | TRBV27 | TGTGCCGTTAGGGGGTACTATGGCTACACCTTC | CAVRGYYGYTF
few | TRBD1 | TRBJ2-5 | TRBV6-5 | TGTGCCAGCAATTTCGCCGGGGGACAGGGGGAAGAGACCCAGTACTTC | CASNFAGGQGEETQYF
. | . | TRBJ2-2 | TRBV7-6 | TGTGTCAGCAGCCCGACACTCTTCGGGGAGCTGTTTTTT | CVSSPTLFGELFF
few | . | TRBJ2-7 | TRBV7-6 | TGTGCCAGCAGCCCAAGAAGGATAGGGATCTCCTACGAGCAGTACTTC | CASSPRRIGISYEQYF
few | . | TRBJ2-2 | TRBV29-1 | TGCAGCGTTGTACAGGGCTCCGGGGAGCTGTTTTTT | CSVVQGSGELFF
many | TRBD1 | TRBJ1-6 | TRBV7-8 | TGTGCCAGCAGCCCCCGGGACAGGGGGCCTGATTCACCCCTCCACTTT | CASSPRDRGPDSPLHF
many | TRBD1 | TRBJ1-5 | TRBV19 | TGTGCCAGTAGTATAATTGGGATCACCGGGACAGGGGACCAGCCCCAGCATTTT | CASSIIGITGTGDQPQHF
many | . | TRBJ1-1 | TRBV7-8 | TGTGCCAGCAGCTTAGAGTGGGCGGCAGGGCTGAACACTGAAGCTTTCTTT | CASSLEWAAGLNTEAFF
. | . | TRBJ1-5 | TRBV12-3/TRBV12-4 | TGTGCCAGCAGTACAGGCCCCCTTCAGCCCCAGCATTTT | CASSTGPLQPQHF
. | TRBD1 | TRBJ2-1 | TRBV3-1 | TGTGCCAGCAGCCAGAGACAGGGGCAAAAAGACAATGAGCAGTTCTTC | CASSQRQGQKDNEQFF
. | TRBD2 | TRBJ2-1 | TRBV7-6 | TGTGCCAGCAGCCGTATAGCGGGGATGTACAATGAGCAGTTCTTC | CASSRIAGMYNEQFF
. | . | TRBJ2-3 | TRBV2 | TGTGCCAGGTCCAGGTCTACAGATACGCAGTATTTT | CARSRSTDTQYF
. | TRBD1 | TRBJ2-5 | TRBV7-9 | TGTGCCAGCAGCTCCCGGACAGGAGGAAGGCCGGAGACCCAGTACTTC | CASSSRTGGRPETQYF
. | . | TRBJ1-2 | TRBV5-4 | TGTGCCAGCACCCCGAGTCGAATGCATGGCTACACCTTC | CASTPSRMHGYTF
few | . | TRBJ2-5 | TRBV6-2/TRBV6-3 | TGTGCCAGCAGTTATGGGATTGCTAAAGAGACCCAGTACTTC | CASSYGIAKETQYF
. | . | TRBJ2-2 | TRBV20-1 | TGCAGTGCTAGAGTTCCTCCCGGGGTCCCGGCCGGGGAGCTGTTTTTT | CSARVPPGVPAGELFF
. | . | TRBJ2-3 | TRBV25-1 | TGTGCCAGCAGTGACGGGGGCGGGGATACGCAGTATTTT | CASSDGGGDTQYF
. | . | TRBJ2-7 | TRBV6-6 | TGTGCCAGCAGTTACTCAAGTGACGAGCAGTACTTC | CASSYSSDEQYF
few | . | TRBJ1-5 | TRBV27 | TGTGCCAGCAGTTTCGGAGGTAGGCTTAGCAATCAGCCCCAGCATTTT | CASSFGGRLSNQPQHF
many | . | TRBJ2-1 | TRBV7-8 | TGTGCCAGCAGCCCTTCGGGGGTGAATGAGCAGTTCTTC | CASSPSGVNEQFF
. | . | TRBJ1-5 | TRBV5-5 | TGTGCCAGCAGCTTGGCCCCAGGGTATTACGTCGGTCAGCCCCAGCATTTT | CASSLAPGYYVGQPQHF
. | . | TRBJ1-5 | TRBV19 | TGTGCCAGTCGCAGTTGGGGTAGCAATCAGCCCCAGCATTTT | CASRSWGSNQPQHF
. | TRBD1 | TRBJ2-3 | TRBV6-2/TRBV6-3 | TGTGCTAGCAGTTACCGCGTCGATAAGAGGGGGCCGTGGTTTAGTGCAGATACGCAGTATTTT | CASSYRVDKRGPWFSADTQYF
. | TRBD1 | TRBJ1-2 | TRBV28 | TGTGCCAGCAGTCCCATCCTAAGACAGGGGGCGAGATATGGCTACACCTTC | CASSPILRQGARYGYTF
. | . | TRBJ2-7 | TRBV7-6 | TGTGCCAGCAGCCTCCTGACCGATGGGGCCGGCGAGCAGTACTTC | CASSLLTDGAGEQYF
. | . | TRBJ1-1 | TRBV29-1 | TGCAGCGTTGACAGGGATACCACTGAAGCTTTCTTT | CSVDRDTTEAFF
. | . | TRBJ1-1 | TRBV7-9 | TGTGCCAGCAGCTCACCAGCCCGGCCCTGGTTAGCTTTCTTT | CASSSPARPWLAFF
few | . | TRBJ2-6 | TRBV28 | TGTGCCAGCAGTTTATATGGGGTACCAGCCTCTGGGGCCAACGTCCTGACTTTC | CASSLYGVPASGANVLTF
few | . | TRBJ2-2 | TRBV4-3 | TGCGCCAGCAGCCAAGATAGAATCTCGGGGGCGAACACCGGGGAGCTGTTTTTT | CASSQDRISGANTGELFF
. | . | TRBJ1-3 | TRBV6-1 | TGTGCCAGCACATTTGGAAACACCATATATTTT | CASTFGNTIYF